This passage covers 26 T cell receptor beta chains from one sample sequenced in a study of blood T cells in healthy people across ages (dated by TCRdb to about 2015). Library construction relied on 5' RACE. Sequencer: Illumina HiSeq 2500. A second PCR of about 6 to 12 cycles was performed with a sample-barcoded 5' primer and a J-beta primer mix. TCRdb reprocessing: public reads trimmed at Q25 with fastp, clones called with MiXCR, in-frame beta chains kept. Every distinct CDR3 protein forms one entry, paired with its most common genes and DNA. The table for this sample lists 660,000 or so distinct CDR3 sequences; roughly 58% of them were counted only once. The top ten constitute over 30% of the sample. The specimen was blood. Source of these receptors: a man aged 55-75 years in good health.

V and J are TRBV3-1 and TRBJ1-2; the match to TRBD1 covers 7 bases. The CDR3 is made up of 14 amino acids. CDR1 is LGHDT, CDR2 YNNKEL, per germline (reference sequence). With V trimmed by 1 base and J by 5 bases, 4 bases remained unmatched. The CDR3 is CASSQGDRFYGYTF. Written as DNA, the CDR3 is TGTGCCAGCAGCCAAGGGGACAGATTTTATGGCTACACCTTC.

This clonotype has at least ten counts. The CDR3 here is CASRPRGLDNEQFF. The CDR3 nucleotides read TGTGCCAGCAGGCCCAGGGGGCTCGACAATGAGCAGTTCTTC. This chain connects TRBV6-2 or TRBV6-3 to TRBJ2-1; 8 nucleotides match TRBD1. The V and J ends lost 6 bases and 5 bases, in that order; junction bases with no gene match: 6. The CDR3 runs 14 residues. CDR1 is MNHEY and CDR2 is SVGEGT in the germline V gene.

This clonotype was counted a few times. The chain recombines TRBV11-2 with TRBJ2-3; 11 bases fit TRBD2. This CDR3 has 17 amino acids. Germline CDR1 and CDR2: SGHAT and FQNNGV. Trimming cost V 5 bases and J 1 base; bases outside gene matches: 8. CDR3 in DNA: TGTGCCAGCAGCCTCCGGACTAGCGGGCAACGCACAGATACGCAGTATTTT. Translated: CASSLRTSGQRTDTQYF.

This clonotype was found a few times. V is TRBV13 and J is TRBJ1-4; a possible D gene is TRBD1 (5 bases). Germline lookup yields CDR1 PRHDT and CDR2 FYEKMQ (reference sequence). V shed 5 bases and J shed 5 bases, with 9 bases lying between them. CDR3 size: 13 residues. CDR3 protein: CASSKGLNEKLFF. DNA of the CDR3: TGTGCCAGCAGCAAGGGACTGAATGAAAAACTGTTTTTT.

CDR3 residues: CATSRSVDEQFF. DNA of the CDR3: TGTGCCACCAGCAGATCGGTAGATGAGCAGTTCTTC. V gene TRBV15 combines with J gene TRBJ2-1; D not resolved. Germline CDR1 LNHNV, CDR2 YYDKDF (reference sequence). The CDR3 is 12 amino acids. Trimming took 2 bases from V and 8 from J, leaving 7 bases between them.

A few counts support this clonotype. V usage is TRBV3-1 and J usage is TRBJ1-2; possible D gene TRBD1, 5 bases. Germline CDR1 LGHDT, CDR2 YNNKEL (reference sequence). V was cut by 4 bases and J by 0 bases, with 15 bases left in between. The CDR3 sequence is 16 residues long. The CDR3 protein is CASSPDSGSANYGYTF. For the CDR3, the DNA is TGTGCCAGCAGCCCCGACAGCGGTTCGGCTAACTATGGCTACACCTTC.

This rearrangement joins TRBV29-1 to TRBJ2-7; D may be TRBD1 or TRBD2 (5 bases each). The last part of the DNA fits TRBJ2-5 better; the J call may be wrong. The CDR3 is 14 residues long. CDR1 SQVTM and CDR2 ANQGSEA come from the germline V gene. The chain's CDR3 is CSVASGDVGETQYF. For the CDR3, the DNA is TGCAGCGTTGCCTCCGGGGACGTCGGAGAGACCCAGTACTTC.

This chain links TRBV10-1 with TRBJ2-3; D perhaps matches TRBD2 (5 bases). Trimming cost V 7 bases and J 3 bases, with 14 bases left between them. Germline V gene lookup returns CDR1 WNHNN and CDR2 SYGVQD (reference sequence). The CDR3 totals 14 residues. CDR3 in amino acids: CASKSRLPTDTQYF. CDR3 in DNA: TGCGCCAGCAAGTCGAGACTACCTACAGATACGCAGTATTTT.

The chain couples TRBV7-8 to TRBJ2-2, with 7 bases identical to TRBD1. Germline V gene sequence: CDR1 SGHVS, CDR2 FQNEAQ. V dropped 1 base and J dropped 7; count of bases not matched to a gene: 9. The CDR3 is 16 residues long. The CDR3 loop reads CASSLGGTVRDGELFF. CDR3 bases: TGTGCCAGCAGCTTAGGTGGGACAGTCCGGGACGGGGAGCTGTTTTTT.

CDR3 in amino acids: CASSESRGGREHF. The CDR3 DNA reads as TGCGCCAGCAGTGAGTCGAGAGGTGGCAGGGAGCATTTT. J is TRBJ1-5 and V is TRBV10-1, with a possible D match to TRBD1 (5 bases). V shed 0 bases and J shed 14 bases, with 14 bases lying between them. CDR1 WNHNN and CDR2 SYGVQD come from the germline V gene (reference sequence). This CDR3 spans 13 amino acids.

This rearrangement joins TRBV5-1 to TRBJ2-1, with 12 positions matching TRBD1. Germline lookup yields CDR1 SGHRS and CDR2 YFSETQ. The ends lost 1 base at V and 5 bases at J; junction bases unmatched: 4. The length of the CDR3 is 16 residues. The CDR3 coding sequence is TGCGCCAGCAGCTTGACCGGGACAGGGGGCAACAATGAGCAGTTCTTC. It yields the protein CASSLTGTGGNNEQFF.

This clonotype was found a few times. This chain joins TRBV3-1 and TRBJ2-4; TRBD2 agrees at 8 bases. CDR1 LGHDT and CDR2 YNNKEL come from the germline V gene (reference sequence). With 3 bases clipped from V and 7 bases from J, the junction kept 2 bases outside the gene matches. The CDR3 contains 13 residues. The CDR3 bases are TGTGCCAGCAGCCACACGGGGGGGAACATTCAGTACTTC. Amino acid sequence: CASSHTGGNIQYF.

The chain has TRBV29-1 and TRBJ2-5; TRBD2 matches at 9 bases. The CDR3 runs 14 residues. Unmatched junction bases numbered 8, after V lost 4 bases and J lost 5 bases. Germline lookup yields CDR1 SQVTM and CDR2 ANQGSEA. Here the CDR3 DNA reads TGCAGCGTTGGAGGGCTAGCGGGGTTTGAGACCCAGTACTTC. Translating gives CSVGGLAGFETQYF.

The chain has TRBV20-1 and TRBJ1-5, with TRBD1 as a possible D gene (6 bases). V dropped 3 bases and J dropped 5 bases, with 20 bases sitting between them. The germline V gene encodes CDR1 DFQATT and CDR2 SNEGSKA (reference sequence). The length of the CDR3 is 16 residues. For the CDR3, the DNA is TGCAGTGCTAGTATTGGATCCATGGGGGGGCATCAGCCCCAGCATTTT. It specifies CSASIGSMGGHQPQHF.

The V call is TRBV27, the J call TRBJ2-7, with TRBD1 identical over 9 bases. Germline V gene lookup returns CDR1 MNHEY and CDR2 SMNVEV (reference sequence). The CDR3 extends over 15 amino acids. V trimming: 5 bases; J trimming: 0 bases; junction bases outside the gene matches: 5. CDR3 DNA: TGTGCCAGCAGTCCGACAGGGGGGGGCTCCTACGAGCAGTACTTC. It is translated as CASSPTGGGSYEQYF.

The chain links TRBV6-5 to TRBJ1-6, with 8 nucleotides matching TRBD1. This CDR3 comprises 16 residues. V lost 4 bases, J lost 6 bases, and 8 bases stayed unmatched. The V gene's germline CDR1 is MNHEY and CDR2 SVGAGI. The CDR3: CASSFVPGQANSPLHF. CDR3 nucleotides: TGTGCCAGCAGTTTCGTCCCGGGACAGGCTAATTCACCCCTCCACTTT.

This chain connects TRBV5-1 to TRBJ2-1; 12 positions agree with TRBD2. The J segment lost 5 bases and the V segment lost 0 bases, leaving 3 bases of the junction unmatched. This CDR3 spans 16 amino acids. The germline gives CDR1 SGHRS, CDR2 YFSETQ. This chain's CDR3 is CASSLALAGGNNEQFF. CDR3 sequence (DNA): TGCGCCAGCAGCTTGGCCCTAGCGGGGGGGAACAATGAGCAGTTCTTC. Supplemented by reference TRBV5-1 and TRBJ2-1, the full variable domain reads KAGVTQTPRYLIKTRGQQVTLSCSPISGHRSVSWYQQTPGQGLQFLFEYFSETQRNKGNFPGRFSGRQFSNSRSEMNVSTLELGDSALYLCASSLALAGGNNEQFFGPGTRLTVL.

This chain links TRBV5-6 with TRBJ2-1, with D hard to call. TRBJ2-7 matches the DNA end more closely, so the J call is doubtful. Per the germline V gene, CDR1 is SGHDT and CDR2 is YYEEEE. The CDR3 runs to 14 residues. The CDR3 DNA follows: TGTGCCAGCAGGGGCCGGGCCAGGCCCCACGAGCAGTACTTC. The encoded protein is CASRGRARPHEQYF.

The chain uses TRBV7-7 and TRBJ2-3, with D tentatively TRBD1 (6 bases). CDR1 is SSHAT, CDR2 FNYEAQ, per germline (reference sequence). This CDR3 is 13 amino acids long. The V gene lost 5 bases and the J gene lost 5 bases, with 11 bases spanning the gap. The CDR3: CASSNRAKDTQYF. The CDR3 coding sequence is TGTGCCAGCAGCAACAGGGCAAAAGATACGCAGTATTTT.

J is TRBJ2-3 and V is TRBV7-2; 7 bases match TRBD1. The CDR3 runs 14 residues. The ends lost 5 bases at V and 5 bases at J; junction bases unmatched: 7. Germline assignment: CDR1 SGHTA and CDR2 FQGNSA. CDR3 protein: CASSPGDRGDTQYF. CDR3 in DNA: TGTGCCAGCAGCCCAGGGGACAGAGGAGATACGCAGTATTTT.

Comments on this clonotype: It may be a read error: a sequence one base away is much more abundant. The gene calls are TRBV9 and TRBJ2-3; TRBD2 is a possible D gene (6 bases). The germline V gene has CDR1 SGDLS and CDR2 YYNGEE. The CDR3 covers 18 residues. This CDR3 reads CANSVGDGTGTSTDTQYF. In DNA, the CDR3 is TGTGCCAACAGCGTAGGGGACGGGACTGGTACTAGCACAGATACGCAGTATTTT.

This chain uses TRBV7-9 with TRBJ2-1; 8 bases fit TRBD1. This CDR3 spans 15 amino acids. With V trimmed by 5 bases and J by 2 bases, 5 bases remained unmatched. Looked up from germline, CDR1 is SEHNR and CDR2 is FQNEAQ (reference sequence). The CDR3 bases are TGTGCCAGCAGCACAGGGGGAAGCCCCTACAATGAGCAGTTCTTC. Its translation is CASSTGGSPYNEQFF.

V usage is TRBV29-1 and J usage is TRBJ2-5; 9 nucleotides align to TRBD1. The J call may be wrong; the DNA end is better matched by TRBJ2-7. This CDR3 spans 14 amino acids. CDR1 is SQVTM, CDR2 ANQGSEA, per germline. The CDR3 loop is CSVSGQGRAYEQYF. The CDR3, as DNA: TGCAGCGTATCTGGACAGGGGCGGGCCTACGAGCAGTACTTC.

V is TRBV12-3 or TRBV12-4 and J is TRBJ2-1; TRBD1 agrees at 11 bases. V was pared by 6 bases and J by 14 bases, with 6 bases of the junction left unmatched. The CDR3 covers 12 residues. The CDR3: CASSLRTGGEFF. The CDR3 DNA reads TGTGCCAGCAGCCTCCGGACAGGGGGCGAGTTCTTC.

This clonotype was observed a handful of times. The chain links TRBV6-5 to TRBJ2-7; D gene unclear. The germline CDR1 and CDR2 sequences are MNHEY and SVGAGI. The CDR3 contains 12 residues. The V and J ends lost 8 bases and 3 bases respectively, with 11 bases between them. The CDR3, as DNA: TGTGCCAGCCGACAATCGGGCTACGAGCAGTACTTC. Amino acids: CASRQSGYEQYF.

Notes on this clonotype: One end of the junction fails to match germline, which may point to a read error. The chain links TRBV6-1 to TRBJ1-6; a weak D match, TRBD1 (6 bases). The length of the CDR3 is 17 residues. CDR1 and CDR2 from the germline V gene are MNHNS and SASEGT. CDR3 amino acids: CASSQSRTATYNSPLHF. In DNA, the CDR3 is TGTGCCAGCAGTCAATCTCGGACAGCCACCTATAATTCGCCCCTCCACTTT.